The clone carrying this T cell receptor beta chain was seen ten or more times. Its antigen is as yet unknown. CDR1 and CDR2 (germline): SGHAT, FQNNGV. V lost 1 base to trimming and J lost 5 bases; unmatched junction nucleotides: 5. There are 18 residues in the CDR3. The lymph nodes were axillary draining lymph nodes from breast cancer patients. MiXCR, applied by TCRdb to the multiplex PCR reads, yields one record per CDR3 protein. Among some 97,000 distinct CDR3 sequences, 21% were seen once, and the ten largest hold 1% to 1.5%. This sample is part of a study of breast tumors, draining lymph nodes, adjacent tissues. Study results and caveats: Tumor repertoires ranked between lymph nodes and nontumor tissue in diversity, with V and J gene preferences. Luminal-like breast cancer showed significantly higher tumor–nontumor repertoire similarity than basal-like.

The sequencing sample was made of axillary lymph node tissue. J is TRBJ2-1 and V is TRBV11-2; TRBD2 agrees at 16 bases. The sequence was obtained from a female donor with breast cancer. Some clones in this sample may be carry-over from other donors' samples. In DNA form, the CDR3 reads TGTGCCAGCAGCTTAGCGGGACTAGCGGGAGGGACACACAATGAGCAGTTCTTC. Residues: CASSLAGLAGGTHNEQFF.